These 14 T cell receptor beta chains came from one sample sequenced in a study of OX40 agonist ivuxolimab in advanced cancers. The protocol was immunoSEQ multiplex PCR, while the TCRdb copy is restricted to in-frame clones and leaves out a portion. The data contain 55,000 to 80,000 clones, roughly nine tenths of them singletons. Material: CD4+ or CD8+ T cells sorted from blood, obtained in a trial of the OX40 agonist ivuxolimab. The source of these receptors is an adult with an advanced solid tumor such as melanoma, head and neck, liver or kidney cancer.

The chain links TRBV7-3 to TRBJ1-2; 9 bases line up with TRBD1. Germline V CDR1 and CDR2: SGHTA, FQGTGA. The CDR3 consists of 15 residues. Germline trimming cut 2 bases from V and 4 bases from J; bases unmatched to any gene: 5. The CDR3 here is CASSLDGQGPYGYTF. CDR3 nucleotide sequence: TGTGCCAGCAGCTTAGATGGACAGGGGCCCTATGGCTACACCTTC. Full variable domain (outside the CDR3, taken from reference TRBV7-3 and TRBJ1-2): GAGVSQTPSNKVTEKGKYVELRCDPISGHTALYWYRQSLGQGPEFLIYFQGTGAADDSGLPNDRFFAVRPEGSVSTLKIQRTERGDSAVYLCASSLDGQGPYGYTFGSGTRLTVV.

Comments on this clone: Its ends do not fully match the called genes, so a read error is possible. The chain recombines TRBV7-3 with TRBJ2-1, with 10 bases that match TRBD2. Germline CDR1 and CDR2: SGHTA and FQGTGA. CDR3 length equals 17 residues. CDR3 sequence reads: CASSLTLAGAGNNEQFF. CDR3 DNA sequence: TGTGCCAGCAGCCTAACCCTAGCGGGGGCCGGGAACAATGAGCAGTTCTTC. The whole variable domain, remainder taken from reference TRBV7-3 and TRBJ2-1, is GAGVSQTPSNKVTEKGKYVELRCDPISGHTALYWYRQSLGQGPEFLIYFQGTGAADDSGLPNDRFFAVRPEGSVSTLKIQRTERGDSAVYLCASSLTLAGAGNNEQFFGPGTRLTVL.

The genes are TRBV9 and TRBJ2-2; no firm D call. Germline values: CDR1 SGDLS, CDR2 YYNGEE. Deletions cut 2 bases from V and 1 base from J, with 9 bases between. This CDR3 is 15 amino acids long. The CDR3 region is CASSVTFRNTGELFF. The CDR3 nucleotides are TGTGCCAGCAGCGTCACTTTCAGGAACACCGGGGAGCTGTTTTTT. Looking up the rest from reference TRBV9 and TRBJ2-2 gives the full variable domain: DSGVTQTPKHLITATGQRVTLRCSPRSGDLSVYWYQQSLDQGLQFLIQYYNGEERAKGNILERFSAQQFPDLHSELNLSSLELGDSALYFCASSVTFRNTGELFFGEGSRLTVL.

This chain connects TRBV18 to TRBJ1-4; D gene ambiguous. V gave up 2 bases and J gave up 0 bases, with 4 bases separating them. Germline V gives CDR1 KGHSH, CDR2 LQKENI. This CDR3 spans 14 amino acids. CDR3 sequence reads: CASSPGATNEKLFF. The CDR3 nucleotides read TGTGCCAGCTCACCAGGAGCAACTAATGAAAAACTGTTTTTT.

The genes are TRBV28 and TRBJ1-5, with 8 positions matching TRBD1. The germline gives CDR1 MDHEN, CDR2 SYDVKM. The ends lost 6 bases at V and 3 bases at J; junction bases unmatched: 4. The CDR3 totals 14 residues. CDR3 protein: CASREDRDNQPQHF. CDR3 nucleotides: TGTGCCAGCAGGGAGGACAGGGACAATCAGCCCCAGCATTTT.

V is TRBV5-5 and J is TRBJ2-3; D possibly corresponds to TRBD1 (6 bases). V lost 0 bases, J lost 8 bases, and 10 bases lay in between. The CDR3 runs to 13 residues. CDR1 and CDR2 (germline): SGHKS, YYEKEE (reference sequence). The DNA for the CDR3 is TGTGCCAGCAGCTTGGTCGGGACACCTACGCAGTATTTT. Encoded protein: CASSLVGTPTQYF.

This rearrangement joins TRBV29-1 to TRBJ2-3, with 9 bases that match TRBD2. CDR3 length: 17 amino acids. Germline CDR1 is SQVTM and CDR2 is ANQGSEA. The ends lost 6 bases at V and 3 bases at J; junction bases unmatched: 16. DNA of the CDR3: TGCAGCGTCTCTCCGAGGGGCGGGGGGGCACGTACAGATACGCAGTATTTT. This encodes CSVSPRGGGARTDTQYF.

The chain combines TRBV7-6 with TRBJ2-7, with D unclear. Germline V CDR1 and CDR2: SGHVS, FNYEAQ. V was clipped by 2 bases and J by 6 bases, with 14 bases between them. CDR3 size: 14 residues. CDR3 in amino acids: CASSLYPGVSEQYF. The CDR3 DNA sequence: TGTGCCAGCAGCTTATATCCTGGCGTGAGCGAGCAGTACTTC.

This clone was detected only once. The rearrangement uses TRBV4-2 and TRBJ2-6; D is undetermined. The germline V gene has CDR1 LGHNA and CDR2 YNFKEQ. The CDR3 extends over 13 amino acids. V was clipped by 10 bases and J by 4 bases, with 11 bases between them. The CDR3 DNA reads TGTGCCACACGGAGCTCCGGGGCCAACGTCCTGACTTTC. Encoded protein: CATRSSGANVLTF.

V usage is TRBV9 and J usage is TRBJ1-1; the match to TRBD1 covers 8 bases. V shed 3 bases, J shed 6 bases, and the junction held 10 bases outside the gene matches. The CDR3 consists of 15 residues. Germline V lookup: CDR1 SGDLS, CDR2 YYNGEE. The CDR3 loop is CASSESPTGGSEAFF. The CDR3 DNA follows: TGTGCCAGCAGCGAGAGCCCTACAGGGGGATCTGAAGCTTTCTTT.

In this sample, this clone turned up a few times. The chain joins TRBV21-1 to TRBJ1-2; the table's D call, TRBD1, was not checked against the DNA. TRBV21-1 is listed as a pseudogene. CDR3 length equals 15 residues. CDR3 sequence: CASSNHRGRDYGYTF. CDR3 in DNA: TGTGCCAGCAGCAACCACAGGGGAAGGGACTATGGCTACACCTTC.

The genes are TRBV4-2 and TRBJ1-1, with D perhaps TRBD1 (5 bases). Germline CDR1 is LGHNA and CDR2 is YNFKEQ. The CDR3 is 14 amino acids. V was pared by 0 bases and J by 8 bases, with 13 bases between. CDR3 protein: CASSQELSEGEAFF. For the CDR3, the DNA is TGTGCCAGCAGCCAAGAATTGAGTGAGGGGGAAGCTTTCTTT.

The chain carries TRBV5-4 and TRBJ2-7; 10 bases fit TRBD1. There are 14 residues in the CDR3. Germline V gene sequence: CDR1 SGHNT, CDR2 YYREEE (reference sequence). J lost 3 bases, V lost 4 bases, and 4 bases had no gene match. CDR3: CASSVRDRGYEQYF. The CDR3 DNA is TGTGCCAGCAGCGTCCGGGACAGGGGCTACGAGCAGTACTTC.

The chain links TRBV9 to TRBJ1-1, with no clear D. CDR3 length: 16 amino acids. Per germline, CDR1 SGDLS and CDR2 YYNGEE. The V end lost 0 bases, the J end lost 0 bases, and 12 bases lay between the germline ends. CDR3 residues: CASSVGAGGMNTEAFF. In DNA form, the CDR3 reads TGTGCCAGCAGCGTAGGGGCGGGAGGAATGAACACTGAAGCTTTCTTT.